The rows below give T cell receptor beta chains drawn from one sample of a study of cytomegalovirus exposure and HLA in healthy donors. Profiled with immunoSEQ multiplex PCR; TCRdb holds only in-frame clones, not every one. This table holds over 100,000 clones, around 78% found once. Sample: PBMCs. The receptor source for this set is a man aged 35 to 55 in good health and CMV-seronegative. CDR3s include the opening cysteine and the closing phenylalanine or tryptophan. A D gene is named only where the DNA matches it firmly. For some rows the clone size is stated as once, few or many, or as a class when expanded; others skip it.

d_call: -
v_call: TRBV7-9
clone_size: -
j_call: TRBJ2-7
cdr3_nt: TGTGCCAGCAGCTTAGCGGGCGACTACTTGAATCCCTACGAGCAGTACTTC
cdr3_aa: CASSLAGDYLNPYEQYF

d_call: -
v_call: TRBV28
clone_size: -
j_call: TRBJ2-6
cdr3_nt: TGTGCCAGCAGTTTTAGCCGGGGGGGGGCCAACGTCCTGACTTTC
cdr3_aa: CASSFSRGGANVLTF

d_call: -
v_call: TRBV11-1
clone_size: -
j_call: TRBJ1-1
cdr3_nt: TGTGCCAGCAGCTTAGCTTCAGGTTCTACTGAAGCTTTCTTT
cdr3_aa: CASSLASGSTEAFF

d_call: TRBD1
v_call: TRBV7-9
clone_size: once
j_call: TRBJ2-7
cdr3_nt: TGTGCCGGCAGCTTAGGGGGGACAGGGGGCCACGAGCAGTACTTC
cdr3_aa: CAGSLGGTGGHEQYF

d_call: -
v_call: TRBV4-3
clone_size: -
j_call: TRBJ2-5
cdr3_nt: TGCGCCAGCAGCCAAGATCTTGGACTTTCGTACCAAGAGACCCAGTACTTC
cdr3_aa: CASSQDLGLSYQETQYF

d_call: -
v_call: TRBV11-1
clone_size: -
j_call: TRBJ1-2
cdr3_nt: TGTGCCAGCAGCTCGGGGTATTATGGCTACACCTTC
cdr3_aa: CASSSGYYGYTF

d_call: TRBD1
v_call: TRBV7-9
clone_size: -
j_call: TRBJ1-6
cdr3_nt: TGTGCCAGCAGCCCGGACAGGGAGAATTCACCCCTCCACTTT
cdr3_aa: CASSPDRENSPLHF

d_call: -
v_call: TRBV7-8
clone_size: -
j_call: TRBJ2-1
cdr3_nt: TGTGCCAGCAGCTTTCGGGGTCCTCCTATGTACGGCAATGAGCAGTTCTTC
cdr3_aa: CASSFRGPPMYGNEQFF

d_call: TRBD1
v_call: TRBV7-8
clone_size: -
j_call: TRBJ1-1
cdr3_nt: TGTGCCAGCAGCCCGGGACAGTCTCCAACTGAAGCTTTCTTT
cdr3_aa: CASSPGQSPTEAFF

d_call: -
v_call: TRBV25-1
clone_size: once
j_call: TRBJ2-7
cdr3_nt: TGTGCCGTCCAGGGGAGCACCTACGAGCAGTACTTC
cdr3_aa: CAVQGSTYEQYF

d_call: -
v_call: TRBV7-2
clone_size: -
j_call: TRBJ1-5
cdr3_nt: TGTGCCAGCAGCCCACGGCAGGGTCATCAGCCCCAGCATTTT
cdr3_aa: CASSPRQGHQPQHF

d_call: TRBD2
v_call: TRBV5-4
clone_size: -
j_call: TRBJ2-1
cdr3_nt: TGTGCCAGCAGCTTCGACCCAGCGGGAGTCAATGAGCAGTTCTTC
cdr3_aa: CASSFDPAGVNEQFF

d_call: -
v_call: TRBV5-4
clone_size: -
j_call: TRBJ2-1
cdr3_nt: TGTGCCAGCAGCTTGGACAGGTGGAAGGAGTTCTTC
cdr3_aa: CASSLDRWKEFF

d_call: -
v_call: TRBV6-6
clone_size: once
j_call: TRBJ2-7
cdr3_nt: TGTGCCAGCAGTTACACCTACGAGCAGTACTTC
cdr3_aa: CASSYTYEQYF

d_call: TRBD1
v_call: TRBV30
clone_size: -
j_call: TRBJ2-5
cdr3_nt: TGTGCCTGGAATGGGGCGACAGGGGCCCGGGAGACCCAGTACTTC
cdr3_aa: CAWNGATGARETQYF

d_call: TRBD2
v_call: TRBV5-6
clone_size: -
j_call: TRBJ2-7
cdr3_nt: TGTGCCAGCAGCTTTATCGGGGGAGCGGGAACGGAAGAGCAGTACTTC
cdr3_aa: CASSFIGGAGTEEQYF

d_call: TRBD2
v_call: TRBV6-5
clone_size: -
j_call: TRBJ2-1
cdr3_nt: TGTGCCAGCAGCGCAGGACTAGCGGGAGCCCTGGGGGTCTTC
cdr3_aa: CASSAGLAGALGVF

d_call: TRBD1
v_call: TRBV5-5
clone_size: -
j_call: TRBJ1-1
cdr3_nt: TGTGCCAGCAGCTACAGGGGTGAGAGCACTGAAGCTTTCTTT
cdr3_aa: CASSYRGESTEAFF

d_call: -
v_call: TRBV7-3
clone_size: -
j_call: TRBJ2-7
cdr3_nt: TGTGCCAGCAGCCCCTCCGGGACACTCTACGAGCAGTACTTC
cdr3_aa: CASSPSGTLYEQYF

d_call: TRBD2
v_call: TRBV5-1
clone_size: -
j_call: TRBJ2-6
cdr3_nt: TGCGCCAGCAGCTTGGGCGGGGGGGGTTCTGGGGCCAACGTCCTGACTTTC
cdr3_aa: CASSLGGGGSGANVLTF

d_call: TRBD2
v_call: TRBV5-1
clone_size: -
j_call: TRBJ2-3
cdr3_nt: TGCGCCAGCAGCTCTGGGACTAGCGGGGGGGGTACAGATACGCAGTATTTT
cdr3_aa: CASSSGTSGGGTDTQYF

d_call: TRBD1
v_call: TRBV6-5
clone_size: -
j_call: TRBJ2-1
cdr3_nt: TGTGCCAGCAGTATAAACAGGGGGAATGAGCAGTTCTTC
cdr3_aa: CASSINRGNEQFF

d_call: TRBD2
v_call: TRBV11-2
clone_size: -
j_call: TRBJ2-1
cdr3_nt: TGTGCCAGCAGCTTAGCCGTGCATCCCGGGACTAGCGGCTACAATGAGCAGTTCTTC
cdr3_aa: CASSLAVHPGTSGYNEQFF

d_call: TRBD2
v_call: TRBV11-2
clone_size: -
j_call: TRBJ2-3
cdr3_nt: TGTGCCAGCAGCCGAACGGCGGGGGCAGATACGCAGTATTTT
cdr3_aa: CASSRTAGADTQYF

d_call: TRBD1
v_call: TRBV5-1
clone_size: few
j_call: TRBJ2-3
cdr3_nt: TGCGCCAGCAGCCCGGGACAGACAGATACGCAGTATTTT
cdr3_aa: CASSPGQTDTQYF

d_call: TRBD2
v_call: TRBV29-1
clone_size: -
j_call: TRBJ2-1
cdr3_nt: TGCAGCGGAGAACTAGCGGGAGGGGGGTTCTTC
cdr3_aa: CSGELAGGGFF

d_call: -
v_call: TRBV6-1
clone_size: -
j_call: TRBJ1-1
cdr3_nt: TGTGCCAGCAGTGAACCAGGGGCCGACACTGAAGCTTTCTTT
cdr3_aa: CASSEPGADTEAFF

d_call: TRBD1
v_call: TRBV7-6
clone_size: -
j_call: TRBJ2-7
cdr3_nt: TGTGCCAGCAGCTCAAAACGGGACAGTTCTACCTACGAGCAGTACTTC
cdr3_aa: CASSSKRDSSTYEQYF

d_call: -
v_call: TRBV6-5
clone_size: -
j_call: TRBJ1-4
cdr3_nt: TGTGCCAGCAGTTACAATGGTGCGGAGGAGAAACTGTTTTTT
cdr3_aa: CASSYNGAEEKLFF

d_call: TRBD1
v_call: TRBV29-1
clone_size: -
j_call: TRBJ2-7
cdr3_nt: TGCAGCGTTGCATCACAAGACAGGGCCGAGCAGTACTTC
cdr3_aa: CSVASQDRAEQYF

d_call: -
v_call: TRBV4-3
clone_size: medium-sized
j_call: TRBJ2-7
cdr3_nt: TGCGCCAGCAGCCAAGCCAGGGGAACCTACGAGCAGTACTTC
cdr3_aa: CASSQARGTYEQYF

d_call: TRBD2
v_call: TRBV5-4
clone_size: -
j_call: TRBJ2-1
cdr3_nt: TGTGCCAGCAGCGTGGGGACTAGCGGGAGCTACGGGAATGAGCAGTTCTTC
cdr3_aa: CASSVGTSGSYGNEQFF

d_call: -
v_call: TRBV4-2
clone_size: few
j_call: TRBJ1-1
cdr3_nt: TGTGCCAGCAGCCAAGGCAGTAACACTGAAGCTTTCTTT
cdr3_aa: CASSQGSNTEAFF

d_call: TRBD2
v_call: TRBV4-1
clone_size: -
j_call: TRBJ2-1
cdr3_nt: TGCGCCAGCAGCCAAGTACGGACTAGCGGGGCCAATGAGCAGTTCTTC
cdr3_aa: CASSQVRTSGANEQFF

d_call: -
v_call: TRBV5-5
clone_size: -
j_call: TRBJ2-7
cdr3_nt: TGTGCCAGCAGCTTGGGACAGCCCCCTGCCGAGCAGTACTTC
cdr3_aa: CASSLGQPPAEQYF

d_call: TRBD1
v_call: TRBV7-2
clone_size: once
j_call: TRBJ2-5
cdr3_nt: TGTGCCAGCAGCCCGGACAGGGGGCGCGGGGAGACCCAGTACTTC
cdr3_aa: CASSPDRGRGETQYF